Listed here are 18 T cell receptor beta chains from one sample, sequenced in a study of blood T cell repertoires in COVID-19. Profiled with immunoSEQ multiplex PCR; TCRdb holds only in-frame clones, not every one. There are around 76,000 clones in the sample; roughly 82% occur only once, and 25% to 30% lies in the top ten. The sequenced material came from peripheral blood. The receptor set was obtained from a woman over 75 with active or convalescent COVID-19.

The chain couples TRBV29-1 to TRBJ1-2, with 8 bases lining up with TRBD1. Germline-derived CDR1 and CDR2 are SQVTM and ANQGSEA. V shed 6 bases and J 6 bases; nucleotides not matched to a gene: 6. The CDR3 is 12 amino acids. The DNA of the CDR3 is TGCAGCGTATTGACAGGGGAGGATGGCTACACCTTC. It is translated as CSVLTGEDGYTF. Complete variable domain (other parts from reference TRBV29-1 and TRBJ1-2): SAVISQKPSRDICQRGTSLTIQCQVDSQVTMMFWYRQQPGQSLTLIATANQGSEATYESGFVIDKFPISRPNLTFSTLTVSNMSPEDSSIYLCSVLTGEDGYTFGSGTRLTVV.

This sequence joins TRBV19 and TRBJ1-2; 8 bases align to TRBD1. The CDR3 extends over 14 amino acids. J was trimmed by 8 bases and V by 7 bases; bases with no gene match: 12. The germline CDR1 and CDR2 sequences are LNHDA and SQIVND (reference sequence). The CDR3 DNA is TGTGCCAGTACCCTATCACAGGGGGTGGGAGGCTACACCTTC. As protein: CASTLSQGVGGYTF.

This sequence joins TRBV28 and TRBJ1-5; perhaps TRBD1 as D (5 bases). Trimming removed 7 bases from V and 11 bases from J, with 21 bases in between. This CDR3 is built from 14 residues. Germline V gene lookup returns CDR1 MDHEN and CDR2 SYDVKM. CDR3 sequence reads: CASIWSRESAAQHF. The CDR3 bases are TGTGCCAGCATATGGTCCAGGGAAAGTGCGGCCCAGCATTTT. The full variable domain, its missing parts supplied by reference TRBV28 and TRBJ1-5, is DVKVTQSSRYLVKRTGEKVFLECVQDMDHENMFWYRQDPGLGLRLIYFSYDVKMKEKGDIPEGYSVSREKKERFSLILESASTNQTSMYLCASIWSRESAAQHFGDGTRLSIL.

The chain recombines TRBV6-6 with TRBJ2-3; D call uncertain. Per germline, CDR1 MNHNY and CDR2 SVGAGI (reference sequence). This CDR3 has 15 residues. The V and J ends lost 3 bases and 5 bases respectively, with 15 bases between them. CDR3 in DNA: TGTGCCAGCAGTTATGGTTTCCAGGTTGGAGATACGCAGTATTTT. The encoded protein is CASSYGFQVGDTQYF.

This clone has only a few counts. This rearrangement joins TRBV29-1 to TRBJ1-2; no clear D. The CDR3 contains 18 residues. Trimming stripped 3 bases from V and 0 bases from J, with 23 bases between. Germline V gene data show CDR1 as SQVTM and CDR2 as ANQGSEA. CDR3 bases: TGCAGCGTTGAGCTCCTAAACCTCGGGTCTCAAACTAACTATGGCTACACCTTC. This gives the protein CSVELLNLGSQTNYGYTF.

The chain employs TRBV5-6 and TRBJ2-5, with D perhaps matching TRBD1 (6 bases). Germline-derived CDR1 and CDR2 are SGHDT and YYEEEE. V lost 4 bases, J lost 1 base, and 14 bases lay in between. The CDR3 contains 15 residues. The CDR3 nucleotides read TGTGCCAGCAGCCAGGCACAGGGTATCCAAGAGACCCAGTACTTC. Residues: CASSQAQGIQETQYF.

This clone was counted ten times or more. The chain links TRBV6-6 to TRBJ2-1; 9 nucleotides line up with TRBD1. Trimming cost V 11 bases and J 6 bases; bases outside gene matches: 5. In germline, CDR1 is MNHNY, CDR2 SVGAGI (reference sequence). CDR3 size: 12 residues. For the CDR3, the DNA is TGTGCCGGCGGGACAGGGCCCAATGAGCAGTTCTTC. Amino acid sequence: CAGGTGPNEQFF.

This rearrangement joins TRBV27 to TRBJ2-2, with D possibly TRBD2 on 6 matching bases. Trimming stripped 3 bases from V and 4 bases from J, with 12 bases between. The CDR3 runs 15 residues. Per the germline V gene, CDR1 is MNHEY and CDR2 is SMNVEV (reference sequence). DNA of the CDR3: TGTGCCAGCAGTTTGGAGGGATGGTCCACCGGGGAGCTGTTTTTT. It is translated as CASSLEGWSTGELFF.

The chain is built from TRBV25-1 and TRBJ1-1, with D possibly matching TRBD1 (5 bases). CDR3 length: 13 amino acids. Per the germline V gene, CDR1 is MGHDK and CDR2 is SYGVNS. Trimming stripped 3 bases from V and 4 bases from J, with 9 bases between. CDR3 loop: CASSDRVGTEAFF. The CDR3 DNA reads as TGTGCCAGCAGTGACAGGGTAGGCACTGAAGCTTTCTTT.

Only a few counts were recorded for this clone. The V and J genes are TRBV30 and TRBJ2-7; 9 positions match TRBD1. Trimming at V came to 5 bases and at J to 6 bases, leaving 14 bases not matched to a gene. Germline CDR1 and CDR2: GTSNPN and SVGIG (reference sequence). The CDR3 covers 15 residues. The CDR3 DNA reads as TGTGCCTGGCGCAGCTGGGGACAGGGAAGGGGCGAGCAGTACTTC. Protein: CAWRSWGQGRGEQYF.

The chain carries TRBV5-1 and TRBJ1-1, with D hard to call. The CDR3 is 13 amino acids. The germline CDR1 and CDR2 sequences are SGHRS and YFSETQ. V was pared by 2 bases and J by 2 bases, with 7 bases between. The CDR3 DNA reads as TGCGCCAGCAGCTTCTTAGCAAACACTGAAGCTTTCTTT. It specifies CASSFLANTEAFF. The complete variable domain, with remaining parts taken from reference TRBV5-1 and TRBJ1-1, reads KAGVTQTPRYLIKTRGQQVTLSCSPISGHRSVSWYQQTPGQGLQFLFEYFSETQRNKGNFPGRFSGRQFSNSRSEMNVSTLELGDSALYLCASSFLANTEAFFGQGTRLTVV.

CDR3 loop: CASSLDTVNTGELFF. CDR3 sequence (DNA): TGCGCCAGCAGCTTGGATACAGTGAACACCGGGGAGCTGTTTTTT. The chain uses TRBV5-1 and TRBJ2-2; the D is unclear. The ends were cut back, 0 bases at V and 1 base at J, with 7 bases in the middle. The germline gives CDR1 SGHRS, CDR2 YFSETQ. This CDR3 has 15 residues.

The chain combines TRBV6-1 with TRBJ1-5, with D perhaps matching TRBD1 (5 bases). V dropped 3 bases and J dropped 4 bases, with 10 bases sitting between them. The CDR3 loop spans 14 amino acids. The germline V gene has CDR1 MNHNS and CDR2 SASEGT. The CDR3 here is CASSELQGNQPQHF. CDR3 bases: TGTGCCAGCAGTGAGTTGCAGGGTAATCAGCCCCAGCATTTT.

The J gene is TRBJ2-7, the V gene TRBV2; D unclear. The CDR3 runs to 12 residues. Trimming removed 1 base from V and 11 bases from J, with 12 bases in between. Germline loops: CDR1 SNHLY, CDR2 FYNNEI. For the CDR3, the DNA is TGTGCCAGCAGTGAAGATGGAGTTGCTAAGTACTTC. Translation gives CASSEDGVAKYF.

The chain recombines TRBV4-3 with TRBJ1-3, with 9 bases lining up with TRBD1. Germline CDR1 is LGHNA and CDR2 is YSLEER. This CDR3 is 16 amino acids long. V dropped 0 bases and J dropped 7; count of bases not matched to a gene: 7. For the CDR3, the DNA is TGCGCCAGCAGCCAAGATCAGACAGGGGGAATGAACACCATATATTTT. Translation: CASSQDQTGGMNTIYF.

This chain uses TRBV18 with TRBJ1-5; 10 bases are a match to TRBD1. The CDR3 is 20 amino acids. Germline V gives CDR1 KGHSH, CDR2 LQKENI. Trimming at V came to 4 bases and at J to 6 bases, leaving 21 bases not matched to a gene. The CDR3 protein is CASSLLAGTGANDAGQPQHF. CDR3 nucleotide sequence: TGTGCCAGCTCACTCCTCGCCGGGACAGGGGCCAATGACGCCGGTCAGCCCCAGCATTTT.

This clone appeared a few times. The chain combines TRBV28 with TRBJ2-2; TRBD2 aligns across 12 bases. Germline CDR1 is MDHEN and CDR2 is SYDVKM. The CDR3 spans 16 residues. Trimming took 2 bases from V and 7 from J; bases not matched to a gene: 5. The CDR3 DNA is TGTGCCAGCAGTTTAGGTACTAGCGGGGGGATCGGGGAGCTGTTTTTT. It specifies CASSLGTSGGIGELFF.

The chain recombines TRBV30 with TRBJ1-3; D may be TRBD1 (6 bases). CDR3 length: 15 amino acids. Germline V CDR1 and CDR2: GTSNPN, SVGIG (reference sequence). Trimming cost V 0 bases and J 2 bases, with 11 bases left between them. CDR3 nucleotides: TGTGCCTGGAGTGTACCTTGGACAGCTGGAAACACCATATATTTT. Translated, it gives CAWSVPWTAGNTIYF. The whole variable domain, remainder taken from reference TRBV30 and TRBJ1-3, is SQTIHQWPATLVQPVGSPLSLECTVEGTSNPNLYWYRQAAGRGLQLLFYSVGIGQISSEVPQNLSASRPQDRQFILSSKKLLLSDSGFYLCAWSVPWTAGNTIYFGEGSWLTVV.